The 18 T cell receptor beta chains below all came from one sample that was sequenced in a study of T cells in Graves' hyperthyroidism and ophthalmopathy. Authors of the study amplified TCR beta CDR3 regions from RNA transcripts. During a first-round RT-PCR of the TCR CDR3, the HTBI primer set was used. A single record per CDR3 protein comes from TCRdb applying MiXCR to the multiplex PCR reads. The sample holds 560,000 or so distinct CDR3 sequences; roughly 21% are singletons and the top ten take approximately 48%. Sequencing was carried out using blood. Source of these receptors: a man aged 35 to 55 with Graves' ophthalmopathy.

The J gene is TRBJ2-1, the V gene TRBV29-1; 7 bases line up with TRBD2. CDR1 is SQVTM and CDR2 is ANQGSEA in the germline V gene. The V gene end was trimmed by 4 bases and the J gene end by 9 bases; junction bases not matched to a gene: 6. CDR3 length equals 12 residues. CDR3 in amino acids: CSVVVLAGEQFF. The DNA for the CDR3 is TGCAGCGTTGTGGTCTTAGCGGGTGAGCAGTTCTTC.

The V call is TRBV12-3 or TRBV12-4, the J call TRBJ2-4, with no clear D. The CDR3 is 16 amino acids. With 2 bases removed from V and 0 bases from J, the gap between germline ends came to 11 bases. The CDR3 DNA is TGTGCCAGCAGTTTAAAGATTGGAGTAGCCAAAAACATTCAGTACTTC. This translates into CASSLKIGVAKNIQYF.

V usage is TRBV5-1 and J usage is TRBJ2-1; no reliable D call. Germline V gene data show CDR1 as SGHRS and CDR2 as YFSETQ. V was trimmed by 4 bases and J by 5 bases, leaving 16 bases between them. This CDR3 has 15 amino acids. DNA for the CDR3: TGCGCCAGCAGCCTGAGACTGACACCGGACAATGAGCAGTTCTTC. It codes for CASSLRLTPDNEQFF.

This clonotype was counted many times. The rearrangement uses TRBV18 and TRBJ2-7; 7 positions agree with TRBD1. The germline V gene encodes CDR1 KGHSH and CDR2 LQKENI. The CDR3 length is 14 residues. After removal of 8 bases from V and 2 bases from J, the junction contained 9 bases not matched to a gene. As DNA, the CDR3 is TGTGCCAGCACTCCCCGGGACAGACCCTACGAGCAGTACTTC. Amino acid sequence: CASTPRDRPYEQYF.

The rearrangement joins TRBV30 to TRBJ1-5; TRBD1 might be the D (5 bases). Germline V gene sequence: CDR1 GTSNPN, CDR2 SVGIG (reference sequence). This CDR3 has 14 residues. V shed 5 bases and J shed 4 bases, with 15 bases lying between them. This chain's CDR3 is CAWGAGQENQPQHF. The CDR3 DNA reads TGTGCCTGGGGAGCGGGGCAGGAAAATCAGCCCCAGCATTTT.

This clonotype was recorded many times. The V gene is TRBV28, the J gene TRBJ2-3; 12 bases are shared with TRBD1. This CDR3 is built from 17 residues. Per germline, CDR1 MDHEN and CDR2 SYDVKM. V dropped 6 bases and J dropped 0; count of bases not matched to a gene: 7. CDR3 sequence (DNA): TGTGCCAGCAGCAACCTGGGACAGGGGGCGAGCACAGATACGCAGTATTTT. Translating it yields CASSNLGQGASTDTQYF.

Only a few counts were recorded for this clonotype. The chain links TRBV9 to TRBJ1-3; a weak D match, TRBD1 (5 bases). The CDR3 is 15 residues long. V lost 3 bases and J lost 2, with 12 bases in between. CDR1 and CDR2 from the germline V gene are SGDLS and YYNGEE. The CDR3 region has the DNA TGTGCCAGCAGCGCTCAGGGTTCGCCTGGAAACACCATATATTTT. Its translation: CASSAQGSPGNTIYF. The full variable domain, in which reference TRBV9 and TRBJ1-3 provide the parts outside the CDR3, is DSGVTQTPKHLITATGQRVTLRCSPRSGDLSVYWYQQSLDQGLQFLIQYYNGEERAKGNILERFSAQQFPDLHSELNLSSLELGDSALYFCASSAQGSPGNTIYFGEGSWLTVV.

This clonotype was recorded at least ten times. This chain joins TRBV2 and TRBJ2-3; 9 positions match TRBD1. This CDR3 has 15 residues. Germline V gives CDR1 SNHLY, CDR2 FYNNEI. V was clipped by 9 bases and J by 1 base; unmatched bases: 8. The CDR3 DNA sequence: TGTGCCAGTAAAGACAGGGGGGGAGGCACAGATACGCAGTATTTT. Protein product: CASKDRGGGTDTQYF.

The chain links TRBV11-3 to TRBJ2-5; possibly TRBD1 or TRBD2 for D (7 bases each). This CDR3 comprises 18 residues. Germline loops: CDR1 SGHNT, CDR2 YENEEA. The V and J ends lost 5 bases and 1 base respectively, with 23 bases between them. This CDR3 is CASSLQMGGRGLQETQYF. The CDR3 DNA reads as TGTGCCAGCAGCCTCCAAATGGGGGGGAGGGGGCTCCAAGAGACCCAGTACTTC.

This clonotype came up many times. The rearrangement links TRBV12-3 or TRBV12-4 to TRBJ2-1; unclear D gene. The CDR3 loop spans 13 amino acids. Trimming took 6 bases from V and 7 from J, leaving 13 bases between them. The CDR3 reads CASSQNRWNEQFF. The CDR3 nucleotides are TGTGCCAGCAGCCAAAATAGGTGGAATGAGCAGTTCTTC.

The genes are TRBV28 and TRBJ2-7; the D gene is possibly TRBD1 (5 bases). CDR1 is MDHEN and CDR2 is SYDVKM in the germline V gene. This CDR3 has 16 residues. V was clipped by 8 bases and J by 7 bases, with 27 bases between them. CDR3 coding DNA: TGTGCCAGCCAACCCCGTGCAGGGCAACTGTTGCTGGAGCAGTACTTC. It yields the protein CASQPRAGQLLLEQYF.

This clonotype has just a few counts. The chain recombines TRBV4-3 with TRBJ1-4, with D hard to call. Trimming removed 1 base at V and 7 bases at J, with 19 bases between. CDR1 is LGHNA, CDR2 YSLEER, per germline. The CDR3 spans 17 residues. CDR3 sequence (DNA): TGCGCCAGCAGCCAAGCAACCGGACGTCCCGGCGGTGAAAAACTGTTTTTT. Translated, it gives CASSQATGRPGGEKLFF.

The CDR3: CASSRGQVNVSPLHF. DNA for the CDR3: TGTGCCAGCTCACGAGGACAGGTCAATGTTTCACCCCTCCACTTT. This chain joins TRBV18 and TRBJ1-6, with 7 bases that match TRBD1. CDR1 is KGHSH, CDR2 LQKENI, per germline. The trim removed 4 bases at V and 9 bases at J, leaving 9 bases unmatched. CDR3 size: 15 residues.

V usage is TRBV12-3 or TRBV12-4 and J usage is TRBJ2-3; 10 bases align to TRBD2. The CDR3 is 16 amino acids. V lost 7 bases to trimming and J lost 2 bases; unmatched junction nucleotides: 9. The CDR3 protein is CASNQGLAESTDTQYF. The CDR3, as DNA: TGTGCCAGCAACCAAGGACTAGCGGAGTCCACAGATACGCAGTATTTT.

The V and J genes are TRBV27 and TRBJ2-1; 16 bases are shared with TRBD2. The DNA end is more similar to TRBJ2-7, so the J call may be wrong. Germline V gene lookup returns CDR1 MNHEY and CDR2 SMNVEV (reference sequence). The CDR3 extends over 16 amino acids. The CDR3 reads CASSLGTSGGANEQYF. Written as DNA, the CDR3 is TGTGCCAGCAGTTTAGGGACTAGCGGGGGGGCAAATGAGCAGTACTTC.

This clonotype showed up many times. The genes are TRBV28 and TRBJ2-7, with 15 bases aligning to TRBD2. This CDR3 region has 17 residues. CDR1 MDHEN and CDR2 SYDVKM come from the germline V gene. J was trimmed by 5 bases and V by 5 bases; bases with no gene match: 10. CDR3 sequence (DNA): TGTGCCAGCAGTCCCTACGGACTAGCGGGAGGGCGGAACGAGCAGTACTTC. Translation gives CASSPYGLAGGRNEQYF.

This chain links TRBV4-1 with TRBJ2-2; maybe TRBD1 (5 bases). CDR1 is MGHRA, CDR2 YSYEKL, per germline. Trimming removed 4 bases at V and 1 base at J, with 16 bases between. The CDR3 length is 17 residues. CDR3 amino acids: CASSPQGVRRNTGELFF. CDR3 bases: TGCGCCAGCAGCCCTCAAGGGGTCCGAAGGAACACCGGGGAGCTGTTTTTT.

The chain joins TRBV18 to TRBJ2-1; D unclear. The CDR3 is 14 amino acids. V lost 2 bases and J lost 4, with 9 bases in between. Germline values: CDR1 KGHSH, CDR2 LQKENI. DNA for the CDR3: TGTGCCAGCTCACCAAATTCCCGATACAATGAGCAGTTCTTC. It specifies CASSPNSRYNEQFF.